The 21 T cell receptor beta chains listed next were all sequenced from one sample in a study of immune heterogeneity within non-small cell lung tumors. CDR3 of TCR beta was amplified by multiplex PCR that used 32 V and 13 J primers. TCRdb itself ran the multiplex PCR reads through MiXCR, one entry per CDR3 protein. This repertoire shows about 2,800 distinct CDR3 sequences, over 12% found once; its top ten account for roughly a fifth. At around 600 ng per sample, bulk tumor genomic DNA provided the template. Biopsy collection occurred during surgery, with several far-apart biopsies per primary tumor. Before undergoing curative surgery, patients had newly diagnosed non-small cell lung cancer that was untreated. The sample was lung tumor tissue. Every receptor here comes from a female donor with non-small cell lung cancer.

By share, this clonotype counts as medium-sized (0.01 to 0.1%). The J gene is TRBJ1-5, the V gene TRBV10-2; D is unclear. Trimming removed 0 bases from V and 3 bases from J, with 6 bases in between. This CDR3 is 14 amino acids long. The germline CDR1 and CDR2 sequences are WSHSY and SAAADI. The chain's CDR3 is CASSESGNNQPQHF. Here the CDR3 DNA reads TGCGCCAGCAGTGAGTCGGGCAACAATCAGCCCCAGCATTTT.

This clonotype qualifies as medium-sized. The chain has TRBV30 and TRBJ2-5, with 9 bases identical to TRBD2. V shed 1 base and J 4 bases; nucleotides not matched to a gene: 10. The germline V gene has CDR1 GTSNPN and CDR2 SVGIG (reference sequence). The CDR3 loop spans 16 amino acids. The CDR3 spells CAWSAGRGRGGETQYF. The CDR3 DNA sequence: TGTGCCTGGAGTGCGGGTCGCGGGAGGGGCGGAGAGACCCAGTACTTC.

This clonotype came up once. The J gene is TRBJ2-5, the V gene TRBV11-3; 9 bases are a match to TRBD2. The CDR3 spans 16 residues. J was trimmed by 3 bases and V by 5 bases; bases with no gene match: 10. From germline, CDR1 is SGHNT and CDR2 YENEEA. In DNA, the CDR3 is TGTGCCAGCAGCCCAGGTTTCTTAGCGGGAGAAGAGACCCAGTACTTC. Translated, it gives CASSPGFLAGEETQYF.

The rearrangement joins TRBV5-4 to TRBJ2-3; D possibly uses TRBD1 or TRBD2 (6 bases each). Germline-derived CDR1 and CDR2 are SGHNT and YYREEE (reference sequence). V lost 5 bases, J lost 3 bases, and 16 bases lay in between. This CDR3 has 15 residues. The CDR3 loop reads CASSHAGQGTDTQYF. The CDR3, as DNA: TGTGCCAGCAGTCACGCGGGACAAGGAACAGATACGCAGTATTTT. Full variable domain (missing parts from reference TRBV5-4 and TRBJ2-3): ETGVTQSPTHLIKTRGQQVTLRCSSQSGHNTVSWYQQALGQGPQFIFQYYREEENGRGNFPPRFSGLQFPNYSSELNVNALELDDSALYLCASSHAGQGTDTQYFGPGTRLTVL.

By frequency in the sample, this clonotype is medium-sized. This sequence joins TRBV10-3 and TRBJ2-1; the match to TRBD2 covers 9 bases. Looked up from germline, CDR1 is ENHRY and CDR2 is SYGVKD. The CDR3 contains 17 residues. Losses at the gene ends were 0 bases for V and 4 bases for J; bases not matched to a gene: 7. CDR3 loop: CAISESETSGLYNEQFF. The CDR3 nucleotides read TGTGCCATCAGTGAGTCGGAGACTAGCGGACTTTACAATGAGCAGTTCTTC.

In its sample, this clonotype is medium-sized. In DNA form, the CDR3 reads TGCGCCAGCAGCTTGGTTGGGGGGGCGGAGGCTTTCTTT. Residues: CASSLVGGAEAFF. The chain recombines TRBV5-1 with TRBJ1-1, with D possibly matching TRBD1 (6 bases). The CDR3 spans 13 residues. The germline V and J ends were trimmed by 0 bases and 11 bases, with 14 bases remaining between them. Germline CDR1 and CDR2: SGHRS and YFSETQ. Full variable domain (outside the CDR3, taken from reference TRBV5-1 and TRBJ1-1): KAGVTQTPRYLIKTRGQQVTLSCSPISGHRSVSWYQQTPGQGLQFLFEYFSETQRNKGNFPGRFSGRQFSNSRSEMNVSTLELGDSALYLCASSLVGGAEAFFGQGTRLTVV.

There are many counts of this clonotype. The CDR3 protein is CASSSDSRRTDTQYF. DNA for the CDR3: TGTGCCAGCAGCTCGGACAGCCGCCGCACAGATACGCAGTATTTT. The gene calls are TRBV7-9 and TRBJ2-3; tentatively, D is TRBD1 (6 bases). Germline V gene data show CDR1 as SEHNR and CDR2 as FQNEAQ (reference sequence). The CDR3 is 15 amino acids. Trimming took off 4 bases at V and 1 base at J, with 12 bases between the two ends.

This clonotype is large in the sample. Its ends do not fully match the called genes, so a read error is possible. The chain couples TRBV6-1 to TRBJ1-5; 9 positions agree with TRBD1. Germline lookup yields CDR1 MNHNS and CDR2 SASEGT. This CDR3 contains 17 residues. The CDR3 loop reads CASSERGDRVSSQPQHF. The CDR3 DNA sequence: TGTGCCAGCAGTGAACGGGGGGACAGGGTGAGCAGTCAGCCCCAGCATTTT.

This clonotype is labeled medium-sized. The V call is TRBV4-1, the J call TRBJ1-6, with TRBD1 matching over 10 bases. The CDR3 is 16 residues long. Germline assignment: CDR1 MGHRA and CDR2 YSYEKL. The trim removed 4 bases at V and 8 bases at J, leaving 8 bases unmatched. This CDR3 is CASSRLRGQGDSPLHF. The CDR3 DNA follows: TGCGCCAGCAGCCGACTCAGAGGACAGGGGGATTCACCCCTCCACTTT.

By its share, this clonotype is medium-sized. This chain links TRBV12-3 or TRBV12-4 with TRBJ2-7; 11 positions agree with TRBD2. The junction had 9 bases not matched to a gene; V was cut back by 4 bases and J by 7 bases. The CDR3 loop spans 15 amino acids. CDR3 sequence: CASSYLAGGGGEQYF. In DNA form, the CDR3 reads TGTGCCAGCAGTTACCTAGCGGGAGGCGGGGGGGAGCAGTACTTC.

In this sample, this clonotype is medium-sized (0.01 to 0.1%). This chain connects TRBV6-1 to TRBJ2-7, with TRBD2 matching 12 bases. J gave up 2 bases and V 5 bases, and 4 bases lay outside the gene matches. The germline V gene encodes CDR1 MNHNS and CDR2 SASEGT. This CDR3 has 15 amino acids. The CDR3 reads CASSLGTSGPYEQYF. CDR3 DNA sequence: TGTGCCAGCAGTCTAGGGACTAGCGGGCCCTACGAGCAGTACTTC.

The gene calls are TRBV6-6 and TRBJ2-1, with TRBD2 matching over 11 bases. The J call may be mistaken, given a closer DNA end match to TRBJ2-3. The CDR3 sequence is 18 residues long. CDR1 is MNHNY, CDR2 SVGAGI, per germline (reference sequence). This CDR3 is CASSYSRGTSGKLDTQYF. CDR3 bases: TGTGCCAGCAGTTACTCGAGGGGGACTAGCGGAAAATTAGATACGCAGTATTTT.

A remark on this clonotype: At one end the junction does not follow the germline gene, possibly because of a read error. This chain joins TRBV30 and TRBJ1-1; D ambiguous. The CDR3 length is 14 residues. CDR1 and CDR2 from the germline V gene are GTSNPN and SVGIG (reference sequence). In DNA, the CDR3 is TGTGTCTGGATTCCCAACAGAATGAACAATGAAGCTTTCTTT. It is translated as CVWIPNRMNNEAFF. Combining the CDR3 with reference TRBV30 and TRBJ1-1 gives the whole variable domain SQTIHQWPATLVQPVGSPLSLECTVEGTSNPNLYWYRQAAGRGLQLLFYSVGIGQISSEVPQNLSASRPQDRQFILSSKKLLLSDSGFYLCVWIPNRMNNEAFFGQGTRLTVV.

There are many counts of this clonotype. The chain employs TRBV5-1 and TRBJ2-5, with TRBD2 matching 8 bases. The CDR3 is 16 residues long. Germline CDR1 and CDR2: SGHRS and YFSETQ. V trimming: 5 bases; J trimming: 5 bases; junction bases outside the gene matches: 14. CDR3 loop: CASRAKSGSLQETQYF. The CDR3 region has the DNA TGCGCCAGCAGAGCGAAGAGCGGGAGCCTTCAGGAGACCCAGTACTTC.

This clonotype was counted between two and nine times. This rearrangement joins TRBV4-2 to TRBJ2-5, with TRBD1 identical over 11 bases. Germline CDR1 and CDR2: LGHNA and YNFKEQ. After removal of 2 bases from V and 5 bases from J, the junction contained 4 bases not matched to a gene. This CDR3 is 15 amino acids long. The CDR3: CASSQLGQGAETQYF. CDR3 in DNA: TGTGCCAGCAGCCAACTCGGACAGGGGGCCGAGACCCAGTACTTC.

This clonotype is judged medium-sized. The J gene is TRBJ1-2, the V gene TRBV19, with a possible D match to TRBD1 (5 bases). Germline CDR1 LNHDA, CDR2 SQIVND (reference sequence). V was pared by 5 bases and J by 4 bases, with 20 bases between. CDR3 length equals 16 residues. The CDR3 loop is CASSDQTTRQFYGYTF. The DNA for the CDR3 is TGTGCCAGTAGTGACCAAACGACACGACAGTTCTATGGCTACACCTTC.

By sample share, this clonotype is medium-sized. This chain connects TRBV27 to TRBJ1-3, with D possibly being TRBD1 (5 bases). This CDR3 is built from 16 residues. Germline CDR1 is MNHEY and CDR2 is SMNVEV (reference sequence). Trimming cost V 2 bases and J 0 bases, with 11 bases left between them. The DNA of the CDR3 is TGTGCCAGCAGTTTAACGGGACCGCTCTCTGGAAACACCATATATTTT. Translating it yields CASSLTGPLSGNTIYF.

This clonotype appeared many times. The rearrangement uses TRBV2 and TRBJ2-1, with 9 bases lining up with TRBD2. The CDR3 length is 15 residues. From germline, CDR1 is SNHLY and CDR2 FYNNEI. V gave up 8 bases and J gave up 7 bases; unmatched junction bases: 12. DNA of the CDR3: TGTGCCAGCCCGAAGACTAGCGGACTGGGAAATGAGCAGTTCTTC. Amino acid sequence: CASPKTSGLGNEQFF.

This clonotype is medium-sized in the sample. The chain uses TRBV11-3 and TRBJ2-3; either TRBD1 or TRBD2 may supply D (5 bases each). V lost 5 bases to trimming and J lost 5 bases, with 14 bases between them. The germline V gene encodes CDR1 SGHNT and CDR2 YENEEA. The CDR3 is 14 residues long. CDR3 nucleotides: TGTGCCAGCAGCACGGGACCACTGGAAGATACGCAGTATTTT. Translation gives CASSTGPLEDTQYF.

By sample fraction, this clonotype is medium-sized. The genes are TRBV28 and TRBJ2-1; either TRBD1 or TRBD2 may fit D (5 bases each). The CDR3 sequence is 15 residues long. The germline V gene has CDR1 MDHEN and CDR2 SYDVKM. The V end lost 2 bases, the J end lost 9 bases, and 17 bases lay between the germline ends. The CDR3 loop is CASSLTGAGWSEQFF. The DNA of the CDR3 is TGTGCCAGCAGTTTAACCGGGGCGGGTTGGAGTGAGCAGTTCTTC. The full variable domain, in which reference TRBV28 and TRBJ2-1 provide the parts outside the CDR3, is DVKVTQSSRYLVKRTGEKVFLECVQDMDHENMFWYRQDPGLGLRLIYFSYDVKMKEKGDIPEGYSVSREKKERFSLILESASTNQTSMYLCASSLTGAGWSEQFFGPGTRLTVL.

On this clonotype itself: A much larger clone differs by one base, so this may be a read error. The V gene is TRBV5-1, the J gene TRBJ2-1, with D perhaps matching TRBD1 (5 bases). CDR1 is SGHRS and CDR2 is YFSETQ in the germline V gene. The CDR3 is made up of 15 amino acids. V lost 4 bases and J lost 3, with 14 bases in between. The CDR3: CASSPSVQDYNEQFF. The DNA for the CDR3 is TGCGCCAGCAGCCCGTCAGTACAGGACTACAATGAGCAGTTCTTC. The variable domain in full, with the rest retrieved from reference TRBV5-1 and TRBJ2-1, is KAGVTQTPRYLIKTRGQQVTLSCSPISGHRSVSWYQQTPGQGLQFLFEYFSETQRNKGNFPGRFSGRQFSNSRSEMNVSTLELGDSALYLCASSPSVQDYNEQFFGPGTRLTVL.